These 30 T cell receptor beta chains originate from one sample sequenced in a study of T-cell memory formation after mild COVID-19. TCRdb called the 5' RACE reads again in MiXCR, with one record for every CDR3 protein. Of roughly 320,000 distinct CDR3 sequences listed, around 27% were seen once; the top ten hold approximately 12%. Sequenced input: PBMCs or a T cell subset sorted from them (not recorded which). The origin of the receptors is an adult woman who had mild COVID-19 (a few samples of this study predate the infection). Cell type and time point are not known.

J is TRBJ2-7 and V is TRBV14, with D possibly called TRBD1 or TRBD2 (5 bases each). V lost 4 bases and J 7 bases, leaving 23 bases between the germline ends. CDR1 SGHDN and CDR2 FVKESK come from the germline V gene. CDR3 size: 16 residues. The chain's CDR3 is CASSPAEGRTVWEQYF. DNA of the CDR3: TGTGCCAGCAGCCCAGCAGAGGGACGGACGGTCTGGGAGCAGTACTTC. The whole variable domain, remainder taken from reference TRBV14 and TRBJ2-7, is EAGVTQFPSHSVIEKGQTVTLRCDPISGHDNLYWYRRVMGKEIKFLLHFVKESKQDESGMPNNRFLAERTGGTYSTLKVQPAELEDSGVYFCASSPAEGRTVWEQYFGPGTRLTVT.

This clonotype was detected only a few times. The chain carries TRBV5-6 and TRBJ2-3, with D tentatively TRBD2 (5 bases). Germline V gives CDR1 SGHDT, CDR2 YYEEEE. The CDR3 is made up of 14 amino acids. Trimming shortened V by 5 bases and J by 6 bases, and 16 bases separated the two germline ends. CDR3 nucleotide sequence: TGTGCCAGCAGTGGACTGACGGGGTCGGATACGCAGTATTTT. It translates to CASSGLTGSDTQYF. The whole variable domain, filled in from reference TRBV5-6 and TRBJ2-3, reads DAGVTQSPTHLIKTRGQQVTLRCSPKSGHDTVSWYQQALGQGPQFIFQYYEEEERQRGNFPDRFSGHQFPNYSSELNVNALLLGDSALYLCASSGLTGSDTQYFGPGTRLTVL.

The CDR3: CASRPGDGKNQPQHF. In nucleotides, the CDR3 is TGTGCCAGCAGACCGGGGGACGGAAAGAATCAGCCCCAGCATTTT. The V and J genes are TRBV6-6 and TRBJ1-5; tentatively, D is TRBD1 (5 bases). This CDR3 contains 15 residues. Trimming shortened V by 6 bases and J by 4 bases, and 16 bases separated the two germline ends. Germline lookup yields CDR1 MNHNY and CDR2 SVGAGI (reference sequence).

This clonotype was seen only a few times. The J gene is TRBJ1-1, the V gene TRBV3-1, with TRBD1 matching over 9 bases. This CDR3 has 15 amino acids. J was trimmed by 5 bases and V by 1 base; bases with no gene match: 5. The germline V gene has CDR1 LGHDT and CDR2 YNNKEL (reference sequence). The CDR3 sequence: CASSQGTGAGTEAFF. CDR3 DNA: TGTGCCAGCAGCCAAGGGACAGGGGCCGGGACTGAAGCTTTCTTT.

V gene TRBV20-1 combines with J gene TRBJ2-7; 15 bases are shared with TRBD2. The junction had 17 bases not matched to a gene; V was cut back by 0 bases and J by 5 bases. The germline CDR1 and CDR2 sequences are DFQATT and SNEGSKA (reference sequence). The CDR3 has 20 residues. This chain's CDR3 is CSARDRTSGRALGLFDEQYF. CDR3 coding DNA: TGCAGTGCTAGAGATCGGACTAGCGGGAGGGCCTTGGGTTTATTTGACGAGCAGTACTTC.

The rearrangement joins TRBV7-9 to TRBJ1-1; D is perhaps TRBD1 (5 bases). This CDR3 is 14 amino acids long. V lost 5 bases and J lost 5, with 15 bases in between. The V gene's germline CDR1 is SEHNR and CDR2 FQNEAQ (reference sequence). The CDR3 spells CASSLLRVRTEAFF. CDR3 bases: TGTGCCAGCAGCCTCCTCAGGGTGAGGACTGAAGCTTTCTTT.

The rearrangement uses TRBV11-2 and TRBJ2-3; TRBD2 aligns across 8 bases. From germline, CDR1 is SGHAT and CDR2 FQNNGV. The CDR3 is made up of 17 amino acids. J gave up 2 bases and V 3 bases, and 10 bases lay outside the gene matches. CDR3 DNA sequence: TGTGCCAGCAGCTTCTATCCACTAGCGGCTGCCACAGATACGCAGTATTTT. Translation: CASSFYPLAAATDTQYF.

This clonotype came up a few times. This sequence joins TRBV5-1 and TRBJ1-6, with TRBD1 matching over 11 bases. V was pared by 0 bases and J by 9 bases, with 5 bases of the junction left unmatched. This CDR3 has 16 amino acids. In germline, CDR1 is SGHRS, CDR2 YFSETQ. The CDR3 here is CASSLEGQGAFSPLHF. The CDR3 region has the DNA TGCGCCAGCAGCTTGGAAGGACAGGGGGCTTTTTCACCCCTCCACTTT.

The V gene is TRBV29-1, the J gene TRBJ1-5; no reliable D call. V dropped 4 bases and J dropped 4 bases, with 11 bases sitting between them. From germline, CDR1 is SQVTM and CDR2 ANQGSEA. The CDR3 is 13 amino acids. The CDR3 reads CSVAENLNQPQHF. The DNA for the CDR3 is TGCAGCGTTGCAGAAAACCTTAATCAGCCCCAGCATTTT.

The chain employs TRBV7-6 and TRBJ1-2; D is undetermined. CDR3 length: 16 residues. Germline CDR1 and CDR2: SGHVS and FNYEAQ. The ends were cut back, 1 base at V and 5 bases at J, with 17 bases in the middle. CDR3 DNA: TGTGCCAGCAGCTTAGGAAGGAGTGCGGCCGTATATGGCTACACCTTC. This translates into CASSLGRSAAVYGYTF.

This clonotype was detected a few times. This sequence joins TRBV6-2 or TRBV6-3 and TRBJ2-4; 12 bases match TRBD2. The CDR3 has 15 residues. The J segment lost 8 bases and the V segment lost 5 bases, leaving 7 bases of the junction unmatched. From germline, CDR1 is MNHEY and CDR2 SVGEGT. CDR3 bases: TGTGCCAGCAGTACAGGGACTAGCGGGCGGGACATTCAGTACTTC. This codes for CASSTGTSGRDIQYF.

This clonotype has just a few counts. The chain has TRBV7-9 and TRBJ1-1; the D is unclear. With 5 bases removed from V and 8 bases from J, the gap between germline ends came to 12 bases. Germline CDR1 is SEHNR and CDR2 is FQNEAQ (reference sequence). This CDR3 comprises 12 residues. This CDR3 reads CASSQRAGEAFF. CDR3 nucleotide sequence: TGTGCCAGCAGCCAAAGGGCGGGGGAAGCTTTCTTT.

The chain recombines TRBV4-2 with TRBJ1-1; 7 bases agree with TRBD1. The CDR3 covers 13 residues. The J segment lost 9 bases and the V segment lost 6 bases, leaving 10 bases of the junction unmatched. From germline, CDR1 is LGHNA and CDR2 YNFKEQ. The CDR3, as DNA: TGTGCCAGCAGTCACCCGGGACAGCCGAAAGCTTTCTTT. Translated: CASSHPGQPKAFF.

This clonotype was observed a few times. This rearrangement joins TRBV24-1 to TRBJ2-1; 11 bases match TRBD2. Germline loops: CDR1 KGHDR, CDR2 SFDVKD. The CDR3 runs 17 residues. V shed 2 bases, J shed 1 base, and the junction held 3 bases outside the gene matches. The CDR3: CATSDSLAGVSYNEQFF. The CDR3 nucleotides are TGTGCCACCAGTGATTCACTAGCGGGAGTTTCCTACAATGAGCAGTTCTTC.

CDR3 coding DNA: TGCGCCAGCAGCTTCCGGACAGTCATGAACACTGAAGCTTTCTTT. It yields the protein CASSFRTVMNTEAFF. The V and J genes are TRBV4-1 and TRBJ1-1; a weak D match, TRBD1 (6 bases). Germline CDR1 is MGHRA and CDR2 is YSYEKL. CDR3 length: 15 residues. V lost 5 bases and J lost 0, with 13 bases in between.

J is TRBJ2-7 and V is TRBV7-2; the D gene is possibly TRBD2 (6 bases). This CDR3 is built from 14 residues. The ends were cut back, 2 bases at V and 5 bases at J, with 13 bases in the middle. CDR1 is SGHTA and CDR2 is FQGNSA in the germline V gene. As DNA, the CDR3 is TGTGCCAGCAGCTTAAGTCCAGGAGGGGACGAGCAGTACTTC. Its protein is CASSLSPGGDEQYF.

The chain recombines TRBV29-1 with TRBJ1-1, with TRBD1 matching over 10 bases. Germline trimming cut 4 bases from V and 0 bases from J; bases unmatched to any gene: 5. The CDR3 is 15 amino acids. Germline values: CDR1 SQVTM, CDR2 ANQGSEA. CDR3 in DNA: TGCAGCGTTGGACAGGGGGCCCTCTTGAACACTGAAGCTTTCTTT. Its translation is CSVGQGALLNTEAFF.

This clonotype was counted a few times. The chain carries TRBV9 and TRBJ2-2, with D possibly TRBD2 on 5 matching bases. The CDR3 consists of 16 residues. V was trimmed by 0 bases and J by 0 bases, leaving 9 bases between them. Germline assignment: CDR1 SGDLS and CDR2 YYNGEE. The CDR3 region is CASSVAGIPNTGELFF. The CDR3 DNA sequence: TGTGCCAGCAGCGTAGCGGGGATACCGAACACCGGGGAGCTGTTTTTT.

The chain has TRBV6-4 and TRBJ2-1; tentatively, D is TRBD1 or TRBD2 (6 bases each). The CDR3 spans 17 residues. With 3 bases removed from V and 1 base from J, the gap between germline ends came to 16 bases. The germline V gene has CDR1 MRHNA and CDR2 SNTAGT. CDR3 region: CASSERPGGRSYNEQFF. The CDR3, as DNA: TGTGCCAGCAGTGAGCGGCCCGGGGGCCGTTCCTACAATGAGCAGTTCTTC.

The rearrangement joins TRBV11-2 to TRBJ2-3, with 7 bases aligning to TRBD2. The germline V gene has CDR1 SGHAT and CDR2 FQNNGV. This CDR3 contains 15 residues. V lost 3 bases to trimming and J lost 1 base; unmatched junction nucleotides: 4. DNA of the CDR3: TGTGCCAGCAGCTTTGTTGCGGGGGGCACAGATACGCAGTATTTT. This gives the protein CASSFVAGGTDTQYF.

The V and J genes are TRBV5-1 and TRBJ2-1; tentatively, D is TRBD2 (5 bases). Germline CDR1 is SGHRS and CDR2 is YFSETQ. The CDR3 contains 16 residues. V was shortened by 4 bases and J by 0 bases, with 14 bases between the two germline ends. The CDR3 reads CASSGTIGSSYNEQFF. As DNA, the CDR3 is TGCGCCAGCAGCGGCACAATAGGGAGCTCCTACAATGAGCAGTTCTTC.

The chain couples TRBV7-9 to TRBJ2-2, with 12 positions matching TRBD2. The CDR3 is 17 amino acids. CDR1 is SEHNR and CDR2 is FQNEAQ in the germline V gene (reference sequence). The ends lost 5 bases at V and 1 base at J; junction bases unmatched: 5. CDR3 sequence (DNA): TGTGCCAGCAGCATCCTACTAGCGGGAGGGAACACCGGGGAGCTGTTTTTT. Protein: CASSILLAGGNTGELFF.

CDR3 sequence reads: CASSTGVTNEKLFF. The CDR3 nucleotides are TGTGCCAGCAGCACGGGGGTAACGAATGAAAAACTGTTTTTT. The V call is TRBV7-9, the J call TRBJ1-4; possible D gene TRBD1, 5 bases. Germline CDR1 and CDR2: SEHNR and FQNEAQ (reference sequence). Trimming stripped 5 bases from V and 5 bases from J, with 12 bases between. This CDR3 comprises 14 residues. The whole variable domain, filled in from reference TRBV7-9 and TRBJ1-4, reads DTGVSQNPRHKITKRGQNVTFRCDPISEHNRLYWYRQTLGQGPEFLTYFQNEAQLEKSRLLSDRFSAERPKGSFSTLEIQRTEQGDSAMYLCASSTGVTNEKLFFGSGTQLSVL.

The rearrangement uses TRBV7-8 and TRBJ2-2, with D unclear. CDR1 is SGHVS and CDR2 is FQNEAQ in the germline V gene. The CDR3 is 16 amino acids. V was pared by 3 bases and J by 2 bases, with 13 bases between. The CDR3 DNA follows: TGTGCCAGCAGCTTCTCAGGAAATACAAACACCGGGGAGCTGTTTTTT. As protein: CASSFSGNTNTGELFF.

The CDR3 nucleotides are TGCGCCAGCAGAGGGGACATTTCGAACACTGAAGCTTTCTTT. Its translation is CASRGDISNTEAFF. This chain links TRBV5-1 with TRBJ1-1; TRBD1 might be the D (6 bases). Per germline, CDR1 SGHRS and CDR2 YFSETQ. V lost 5 bases and J 1 base, leaving 12 bases between the germline ends. This CDR3 is 14 amino acids long.

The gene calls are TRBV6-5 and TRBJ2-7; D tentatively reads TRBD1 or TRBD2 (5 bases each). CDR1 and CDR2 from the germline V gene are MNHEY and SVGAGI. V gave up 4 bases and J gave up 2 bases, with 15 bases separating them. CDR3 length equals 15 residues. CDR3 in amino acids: CASSSGGAGPYEQYF. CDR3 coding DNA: TGTGCCAGCAGTTCTGGGGGAGCAGGTCCCTACGAGCAGTACTTC.

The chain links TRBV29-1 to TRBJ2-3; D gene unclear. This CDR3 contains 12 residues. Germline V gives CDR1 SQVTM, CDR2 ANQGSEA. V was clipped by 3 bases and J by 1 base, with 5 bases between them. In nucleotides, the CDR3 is TGCAGCGTTGATCGGGGCACAGATACGCAGTATTTT. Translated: CSVDRGTDTQYF.

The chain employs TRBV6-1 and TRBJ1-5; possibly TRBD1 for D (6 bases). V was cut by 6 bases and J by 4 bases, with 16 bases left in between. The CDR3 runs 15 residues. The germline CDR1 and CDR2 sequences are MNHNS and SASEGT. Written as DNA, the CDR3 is TGTGCCAGCAGAGATTTCGGACAGTCTAATCAGCCCCAGCATTTT. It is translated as CASRDFGQSNQPQHF.

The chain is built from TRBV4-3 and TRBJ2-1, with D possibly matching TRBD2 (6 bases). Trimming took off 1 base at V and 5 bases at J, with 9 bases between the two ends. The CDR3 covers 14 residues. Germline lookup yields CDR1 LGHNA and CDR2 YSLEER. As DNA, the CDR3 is TGCGCCAGCAGCCAAGTTCGGGGGAACAATGAGCAGTTCTTC. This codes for CASSQVRGNNEQFF.

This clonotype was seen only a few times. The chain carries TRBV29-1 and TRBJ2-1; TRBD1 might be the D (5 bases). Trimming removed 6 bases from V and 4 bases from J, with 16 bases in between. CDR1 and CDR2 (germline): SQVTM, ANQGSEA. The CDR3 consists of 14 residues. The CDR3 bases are TGCAGCGTGGAGACCTACGACAGTTACAATGAGCAGTTCTTC. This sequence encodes CSVETYDSYNEQFF.